This T cell receptor beta chain originates from a study of blood T cell repertoires in COVID-19. Study-wide background: From T cells, B-cell-depleted T cells, or PBMCs came the material, which was cDNA or gDNA.

Original processing methods: Amplified reference gene primers provided the basis for estimating nucleated cell counts. Clones were read by immunoSEQ multiplex PCR, and TCRdb kept only the in-frame ones, dropping some. V, J and clone size are those of that table, while D and trimming were read from the DNA. The repertoire holds approximately 150,000 clones, with over 70% as singletons. This CDR3 is 15 amino acids long. The V and J ends lost 0 bases and 4 bases, in that order; junction bases with no gene match: 3. Germline assignment: CDR1 LGHNA and CDR2 YNFKEQ. This rearrangement joins TRBV4-2 to TRBJ2-5; 9 positions match TRBD2. Sequenced material: peripheral blood. This sequence originates from a woman aged 60 to 75 with acute or convalescent COVID-19. DNA of the CDR3: TGTGCCAGCAGCCAAGATAGCGGGAGAGGAGAGACCCAGTACTTC. Translated, it gives CASSQDSGRGETQYF.